Presented here are 18 T cell receptor beta chains from one specimen sequenced in a study of T cells after posttransplantation cyclophosphamide. TCRdb keeps only in-frame clones here, not all; method: immunoSEQ multiplex PCR. The sample carries approximately 17,000 clones, around 94% recorded once. Cells defined as naive were viable CD3+CD4+ or CD3+CD8+ and CCR7+CD45RA+CD45RO-CD95-CD27+CD28+. The sample was naive CD4+ T cells sorted from blood. The receptor source for this set is a woman aged 45-60 years in good health and a related stem cell transplant donor.

This clone has a single count. The chain has TRBV7-6 and TRBJ2-1; TRBD2 matches at 9 bases. The CDR3 totals 16 residues. CDR1 is SGHVS and CDR2 is FNYEAQ in the germline V gene. V was clipped by 4 bases and J by 4 bases; unmatched bases: 8. This CDR3 reads CASSSLASGGYNEQFF. The CDR3 DNA is TGTGCCAGCAGCTCCCTAGCCAGCGGGGGGTACAATGAGCAGTTCTTC.

V usage is TRBV18 and J usage is TRBJ2-5, with 11 bases matching TRBD1. TRBJ2-7 matches the DNA end more closely, so the J call is doubtful. CDR1 is KGHSH, CDR2 LQKENI, per germline. This CDR3 spans 15 amino acids. In nucleotides, the CDR3 is TGTGCCAGCTCACCAGGGACAGGGGGTCCCTACGAGCAGTACTTC. Encoded protein: CASSPGTGGPYEQYF.

The rearrangement uses TRBV9 and TRBJ2-5; D possibly corresponds to TRBD2 (5 bases). CDR3 length: 16 amino acids. Trimming took off 0 bases at V and 1 base at J, with 13 bases between the two ends. Germline-derived CDR1 and CDR2 are SGDLS and YYNGEE. Here the CDR3 reads CASSVGAAEGQETQYF. DNA of the CDR3: TGTGCCAGCAGCGTAGGGGCAGCCGAGGGCCAAGAGACCCAGTACTTC.

This clone was recorded only once. The rearrangement joins TRBV2 to TRBJ2-5; 14 bases line up with TRBD2. This CDR3 comprises 16 residues. Germline V CDR1 and CDR2: SNHLY, FYNNEI. Trimming at V came to 7 bases and at J to 7 bases, leaving 11 bases not matched to a gene. Written as DNA, the CDR3 is TGTGCCAGCACCGGGACTAGCGGGAGTGGGGGGGGGACCCAGTACTTC. Protein sequence: CASTGTSGSGGGTQYF.

The DNA of the CDR3 is TGCGCCAGCAGCTGGGAACGACAGGGCCACTCTGGAAACACCATATATTTT. Its protein product is CASSWERQGHSGNTIYF. The chain joins TRBV5-1 to TRBJ1-3; 7 bases agree with TRBD1. The germline gives CDR1 SGHRS, CDR2 YFSETQ. The ends lost 3 bases at V and 0 bases at J; junction bases unmatched: 9. The CDR3 is made up of 17 amino acids.

This sequence joins TRBV7-2 and TRBJ1-1; maybe TRBD1 (5 bases). CDR1 SGHTA and CDR2 FQGNSA come from the germline V gene. V was trimmed by 3 bases and J by 11 bases, leaving 19 bases between them. The CDR3 runs to 14 residues. CDR3 sequence reads: CASSFLQGYVAAFF. CDR3 DNA sequence: TGTGCCAGCAGCTTCCTCCAGGGATATGTCGCGGCTTTCTTT.

The rearrangement uses TRBV27 and TRBJ2-3, with TRBD1 matching 8 bases. V lost 4 bases and J lost 3; bases outside the gene matches: 3. The germline V gene has CDR1 MNHEY and CDR2 SMNVEV (reference sequence). The length of the CDR3 is 14 residues. CDR3 residues: CASSYQGATDTQYF. The CDR3, as DNA: TGTGCCAGCAGTTATCAGGGGGCGACAGATACGCAGTATTTT.

V and J are TRBV10-3 and TRBJ1-1; 10 bases line up with TRBD1. Germline CDR1 and CDR2: ENHRY and SYGVKD. The CDR3 is made up of 13 amino acids. V trimming: 6 bases; J trimming: 5 bases; junction bases outside the gene matches: 3. CDR3 coding DNA: TGTGCCATCAGCAAGGACAGGGGGACTGAAGCTTTCTTT. Protein product: CAISKDRGTEAFF.

The V call is TRBV4-2, the J call TRBJ2-1, with TRBD1 identical over 10 bases. Germline V gene data show CDR1 as LGHNA and CDR2 as YNFKEQ. The CDR3 is made up of 17 amino acids. The trim removed 3 bases at V and 5 bases at J, leaving 10 bases unmatched. CDR3 sequence reads: CASSHGPGQGTDNEQFF. The CDR3 DNA is TGTGCCAGCAGCCATGGACCGGGACAGGGGACGGACAATGAGCAGTTCTTC.

This chain joins TRBV21-1 and TRBJ1-1; the table gives TRBD1 as D, unverified against the DNA. TRBV21-1 is reported as a pseudogene. The CDR3 contains 18 residues. The CDR3: CASSEPTEKNLMNTEAFF. The CDR3 coding sequence is TGTGCCAGCAGTGAACCTACAGAAAAAAACCTCATGAACACTGAAGCTTTCTTT.

In its sample, this clone was seen once. This chain uses TRBV7-2 with TRBJ2-7; 7 positions agree with TRBD1. Looked up from germline, CDR1 is SGHTA and CDR2 is FQGNSA. CDR3 length: 14 amino acids. Germline trimming cut 3 bases from V and 3 bases from J; bases unmatched to any gene: 5. In nucleotides, the CDR3 is TGTGCCAGCAGCTTGTACAGGGGAAACTACGAGCAGTACTTC. As protein: CASSLYRGNYEQYF. The variable domain in full, with the rest retrieved from reference TRBV7-2 and TRBJ2-7, is GAGVSQSPSNKVTEKGKDVELRCDPISGHTALYWYRQSLGQGLEFLIYFQGNSAPDKSGLPSDRFSAERTGGSVSTLTIQRTQQEDSAVYLCASSLYRGNYEQYFGPGTRLTVT.

This chain connects TRBV5-6 to TRBJ2-4; TRBD2 matches 12 bases. The CDR3 sequence is 17 residues long. J gave up 0 bases and V 4 bases, and 5 bases lay outside the gene matches. The V gene's germline CDR1 is SGHDT and CDR2 YYEEEE. The CDR3, as DNA: TGTGCCAGCAGCCGACTAGCGGGAGAGAGAGCCAAAAACATTCAGTACTTC. Encoded protein: CASSRLAGERAKNIQYF.

The V gene is TRBV6-6, the J gene TRBJ1-2; TRBD1 matches 9 bases. From germline, CDR1 is MNHNY and CDR2 SVGAGI (reference sequence). J was trimmed by 4 bases and V by 0 bases; bases with no gene match: 6. The length of the CDR3 is 16 residues. The CDR3: CASSYSGQGRIYGYTF. As DNA, the CDR3 is TGTGCCAGCAGTTACTCAGGACAGGGGAGGATCTATGGCTACACCTTC.

The chain recombines TRBV7-2 with TRBJ1-2; D is undetermined. The V end was cut by 3 bases, the J end by 5 bases, with 13 bases between. This CDR3 has 14 amino acids. Germline CDR1 and CDR2: SGHTA and FQGNSA. The CDR3 coding sequence is TGTGCCAGCAGCTTCTTTACGTCGGGGTATGGCTACACCTTC. It is translated as CASSFFTSGYGYTF.

The CDR3 DNA reads TGTGCCAGCAGCCAAGATCACACAGGGCCCTATGGCTACACCTTC. This translates into CASSQDHTGPYGYTF. The rearrangement links TRBV4-2 to TRBJ1-2, with D perhaps TRBD1 (6 bases). The length of the CDR3 is 15 residues. V was cut by 0 bases and J by 4 bases, with 12 bases left in between. Germline V lookup: CDR1 LGHNA, CDR2 YNFKEQ.

The chain links TRBV7-9 to TRBJ2-2; 7 bases are a match to TRBD2. This CDR3 spans 15 amino acids. J lost 6 bases, V lost 5 bases, and 9 bases had no gene match. Germline loops: CDR1 SEHNR, CDR2 FQNEAQ (reference sequence). The CDR3 is CASSPSSAGAGELFF. CDR3 nucleotide sequence: TGTGCCAGCAGCCCCTCCTCCGCGGGGGCCGGGGAGCTGTTTTTT. The full variable domain, with the rest looked up from reference TRBV7-9 and TRBJ2-2, is DTGVSQNPRHKITKRGQNVTFRCDPISEHNRLYWYRQTLGQGPEFLTYFQNEAQLEKSRLLSDRFSAERPKGSFSTLEIQRTEQGDSAMYLCASSPSSAGAGELFFGEGSRLTVL.

CDR3 DNA: TGCGCCAGCAGCTTACAGGGGGGGTGGGACAATGAGCAGTTCTTC. It is translated as CASSLQGGWDNEQFF. The rearrangement uses TRBV5-1 and TRBJ2-1; D may be TRBD1 (8 bases). V lost 2 bases to trimming and J lost 5 bases, with 14 bases between them. Germline values: CDR1 SGHRS, CDR2 YFSETQ. CDR3 length: 15 residues. Full variable domain (rest looked up from reference TRBV5-1 and TRBJ2-1): KAGVTQTPRYLIKTRGQQVTLSCSPISGHRSVSWYQQTPGQGLQFLFEYFSETQRNKGNFPGRFSGRQFSNSRSEMNVSTLELGDSALYLCASSLQGGWDNEQFFGPGTRLTVL.

The J gene is TRBJ2-3, the V gene TRBV19, with 7 bases identical to TRBD2. Germline trimming cut 4 bases from V and 2 bases from J; bases unmatched to any gene: 6. This CDR3 comprises 15 residues. Per the germline V gene, CDR1 is LNHDA and CDR2 is SQIVND (reference sequence). The CDR3 nucleotides are TGTGCCAGTAGTAAGGGGAGGGCCAACACAGATACGCAGTATTTT. It yields the protein CASSKGRANTDTQYF. The whole variable domain, filled in from reference TRBV19 and TRBJ2-3, reads DGGITQSPKYLFRKEGQNVTLSCEQNLNHDAMYWYRQDPGQGLRLIYYSQIVNDFQKGDIAEGYSVSREKKESFPLTVTSAQKNPTAFYLCASSKGRANTDTQYFGPGTRLTVL.